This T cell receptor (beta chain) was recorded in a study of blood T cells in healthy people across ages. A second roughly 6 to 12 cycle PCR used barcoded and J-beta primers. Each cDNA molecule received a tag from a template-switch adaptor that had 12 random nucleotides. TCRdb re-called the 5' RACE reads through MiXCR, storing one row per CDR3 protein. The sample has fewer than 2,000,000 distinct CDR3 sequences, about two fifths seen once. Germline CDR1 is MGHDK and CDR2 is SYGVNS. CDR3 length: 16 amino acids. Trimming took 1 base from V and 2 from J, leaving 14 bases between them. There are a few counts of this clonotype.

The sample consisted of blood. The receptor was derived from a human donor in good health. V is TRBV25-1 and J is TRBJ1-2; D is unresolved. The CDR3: CASSEFFEGSNYGYTF. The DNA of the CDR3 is TGTGCCAGCAGTGAATTCTTCGAAGGGTCCAACTATGGCTACACCTTC.